This T cell receptor beta chain stems from a study of vaccination and CD4 T cells after COVID-19. About the study: Four females and six males made up the convalescents, two of whom were Hispanic. A median of about 98 days (range 35 to 161) separated diagnosis from post-COVID sampling. The post-vaccine samples came a median approximately 73 days after dose two (range 14 to 241).

The CDR3 covers 14 residues. Trimming stripped 0 bases from V and 7 bases from J, with 10 bases between. Germline-derived CDR1 and CDR2 are MNHNS and SASEGT. Documented time point: late sampling 161 to 241 days after vaccination in a few convalescent patients. Noted treatment: roughly 10-day PBMC culture with coronavirus spike peptide pools or control peptides (ViraFEST assay). The Oncomine TCR Beta short-read assay was what sequenced the DNA obtained from cultured CD4+ T cells. TCRdb re-called the PCR reads through MiXCR, storing one row per CDR3 protein. The sample holds around 25,000 distinct CDR3 sequences, 28% seen once. The table lists this clonotype with a few counts. The antigen remains undetermined.

The receptor's source is a human donor who had recovered from COVID-19. Source: CD4+ T cells from blood, cultured in vitro, taken about 7 months after SARS-CoV-2 vaccination. V gene TRBV6-1 combines with J gene TRBJ2-1; D unresolved. CDR3: CASSEASSRNEQFF. CDR3 bases: TGTGCCAGCAGTGAAGCTTCGAGCAGGAATGAGCAGTTCTTC.